These 20 T cell receptor beta chains came from one sample sequenced in a study of HIV-infected patients and healthy controls. Whole blood was used without fractionation, so all unsorted peripheral T cells were included. About 500 ng RNA was reverse transcribed with alpha and beta constant-region primers. Each of the alpha and beta chains got its own library through chain-specific third strand synthesis with indices. TCRdb independently ran MiXCR on the 5' RACE reads; one entry per CDR3 protein. Among about 5,500 distinct CDR3 sequences listed, 7% to 10% were seen once. Here the sequenced sample was blood, taken before antiretroviral therapy. These receptors were collected from an adult with HIV infection.

Relative to its sample, this clonotype is medium-sized (0.01 to 0.1%). The rearrangement uses TRBV30 and TRBJ2-4, with D perhaps TRBD1 (5 bases). V lost 4 bases and J lost 6, with 10 bases in between. The CDR3 is 12 amino acids. Germline assignment: CDR1 GTSNPN and CDR2 SVGIG (reference sequence). The CDR3 region is CAWTGSGNIQYF. CDR3 in DNA: TGTGCCTGGACAGGGTCGGGAAACATTCAGTACTTC.

This clonotype was counted at least ten times. The chain employs TRBV7-8 and TRBJ1-5; D may be TRBD1 (6 bases). Germline values: CDR1 SGHVS, CDR2 FQNEAQ. Between the trimmed V and J ends, which lost 4 bases and 8 bases, there was a span of 18 bases. This CDR3 is built from 15 residues. The CDR3 DNA sequence: TGTGCCAGCAGCTCCCAAGGGGGAATCACGGAGCCCCAGCATTTT. Amino acid sequence: CASSSQGGITEPQHF.

This clonotype showed up many times. This chain joins TRBV5-4 and TRBJ2-1; 10 nucleotides line up with TRBD1. The CDR3 consists of 15 residues. Germline CDR1 is SGHNT and CDR2 is YYREEE (reference sequence). V lost 0 bases, J lost 9 bases, and 6 bases stayed unmatched. The CDR3 is CASSLEGQGSTEQFF. The CDR3 nucleotides read TGTGCCAGCAGCTTGGAGGGACAGGGGTCTACTGAGCAGTTCTTC. The full variable domain, completed using reference TRBV5-4 and TRBJ2-1, is ETGVTQSPTHLIKTRGQQVTLRCSSQSGHNTVSWYQQALGQGPQFIFQYYREEENGRGNFPPRFSGLQFPNYSSELNVNALELDDSALYLCASSLEGQGSTEQFFGPGTRLTVL.

This clonotype qualifies as medium-sized. The chain uses TRBV27 and TRBJ2-1; D ambiguous. CDR1 and CDR2 (germline): MNHEY, SMNVEV (reference sequence). The CDR3 runs to 18 residues. V lost 6 bases and J lost 1, with 22 bases in between. DNA of the CDR3: TGTGCCAGCAGCCCAACTATCCCGGCTTTTGGTTCCTACAATGAGCAGTTCTTC. As protein: CASSPTIPAFGSYNEQFF.

The table lists this clonotype with many counts. The chain uses TRBV29-1 and TRBJ2-3; unclear D gene. There are 11 residues in the CDR3. Trimming cost V 7 bases and J 5 bases, with 10 bases left between them. Germline V lookup: CDR1 SQVTM, CDR2 ANQGSEA. The CDR3 is CSATLVDTQYF. CDR3 nucleotides: TGCAGCGCGACTCTGGTAGATACGCAGTATTTT.

This clonotype was observed many times. Here the CDR3 reads CASSASGQYNEQFF. The DNA for the CDR3 is TGTGCCAGCAGCGCATCGGGACAGTACAATGAGCAGTTCTTC. The V gene is TRBV9, the J gene TRBJ2-1; 7 nucleotides align to TRBD1. The CDR3 spans 14 residues. Per germline, CDR1 SGDLS and CDR2 YYNGEE. The J segment lost 4 bases and the V segment lost 3 bases, leaving 4 bases of the junction unmatched.

In this sample, this clonotype is medium-sized. V and J are TRBV29-1 and TRBJ1-6, with no clear D. CDR1 is SQVTM, CDR2 ANQGSEA, per germline. Trimming shortened V by 1 base and J by 7 bases, and 8 bases separated the two germline ends. The length of the CDR3 is 13 residues. CDR3 sequence: CSVEGPWNSPLHF. CDR3 nucleotides: TGCAGCGTTGAAGGGCCCTGGAATTCACCCCTCCACTTT.

V gene TRBV27 combines with J gene TRBJ2-7; 8 bases line up with TRBD1. Germline V lookup: CDR1 MNHEY, CDR2 SMNVEV (reference sequence). CDR3 length: 11 residues. V trimming: 6 bases; J trimming: 8 bases; junction bases outside the gene matches: 3. CDR3 nucleotides: TGTGCCAGCAGGACAGGGGATAAGCAGTACTTC. Translated: CASRTGDKQYF.

By share, this clonotype ranks as medium-sized. This rearrangement joins TRBV4-2 to TRBJ1-1, with D possibly TRBD1 on 5 matching bases. V was cut by 0 bases and J by 12 bases, with 8 bases left in between. Germline lookup yields CDR1 LGHNA and CDR2 YNFKEQ. This CDR3 region has 11 residues. This CDR3 reads CASSQERGTFF. The CDR3 DNA reads as TGTGCCAGCAGCCAAGAGAGGGGAACTTTCTTT.

This clonotype is medium-sized (0.01 to 0.1%) in the sample. The chain carries TRBV24-1 and TRBJ2-1; unclear D gene. The V gene's germline CDR1 is KGHDR and CDR2 SFDVKD. Trimming cost V 1 base and J 9 bases, with 3 bases left between them. The CDR3 runs to 11 residues. The CDR3 DNA is TGTGCCACCAGTGATTTTGGTGAGCAGTTCTTC. Translating it yields CATSDFGEQFF.

This clonotype occurred many times. The rearrangement uses TRBV7-2 and TRBJ2-3; a weak D match, TRBD2 (5 bases). The germline gives CDR1 SGHTA, CDR2 FQGNSA. Trimming cost V 3 bases and J 4 bases, with 8 bases left between them. This CDR3 spans 13 amino acids. The CDR3 DNA reads as TGTGCCAGCAGCTTTGGAGGCCCAGATACGCAGTATTTT. This sequence encodes CASSFGGPDTQYF. Looking up the rest from reference TRBV7-2 and TRBJ2-3 gives the full variable domain: GAGVSQSPSNKVTEKGKDVELRCDPISGHTALYWYRQSLGQGLEFLIYFQGNSAPDKSGLPSDRFSAERTGGSVSTLTIQRTQQEDSAVYLCASSFGGPDTQYFGPGTRLTVL.

By proportion, this clonotype is medium-sized (0.01 to 0.1%). The chain recombines TRBV7-9 with TRBJ2-5; maybe TRBD2 (6 bases). Germline V CDR1 and CDR2: SEHNR, FQNEAQ (reference sequence). This CDR3 is 13 amino acids long. V gave up 5 bases and J gave up 2 bases, with 9 bases separating them. This CDR3 reads CASSRAGQETQYF. CDR3 DNA: TGTGCCAGCAGCCGGGCGGGACAAGAGACCCAGTACTTC.

This clonotype counts as medium-sized. The V and J genes are TRBV12-3 or TRBV12-4 and TRBJ2-1; D call uncertain. V was shortened by 1 base and J by 4 bases, with 11 bases between the two germline ends. This CDR3 contains 15 residues. The CDR3 spells CASSLGSILYNEQFF. The CDR3 coding sequence is TGTGCCAGCAGTTTAGGATCGATTTTATACAATGAGCAGTTCTTC.

This clonotype has at least ten counts. The V and J genes are TRBV7-9 and TRBJ1-1; D not resolved. Trimming left V 7 bases short and J 1 base short, with 13 bases between. Germline CDR1 and CDR2: SEHNR and FQNEAQ (reference sequence). The CDR3 is 14 amino acids. CDR3 loop: CASTPGHSNTEAFF. In nucleotides, the CDR3 is TGTGCCAGCACACCCGGGCATTCGAACACTGAAGCTTTCTTT.

This clonotype was detected a few times. The gene calls are TRBV7-6 and TRBJ2-3; tentative D call: TRBD2 (6 bases). Germline lookup yields CDR1 SGHVS and CDR2 FNYEAQ. Trimming removed 3 bases from V and 3 bases from J, with 10 bases in between. The CDR3 covers 14 residues. The CDR3 coding sequence is TGTGCCAGCAGCTTTGCGGGGCGTACAGATACGCAGTATTTT. Amino acids: CASSFAGRTDTQYF.

This clonotype was seen repeatedly, ten times or more. The chain employs TRBV19 and TRBJ2-7, with D perhaps matching TRBD2 (5 bases). Trimming pared 5 bases from V and 6 bases from J, leaving 11 bases between. The germline V gene encodes CDR1 LNHDA and CDR2 SQIVND (reference sequence). This CDR3 is built from 12 residues. CDR3 in amino acids: CASSPPGVEQYF. The CDR3 coding sequence is TGTGCCAGTAGTCCCCCCGGGGTCGAGCAGTACTTC. Looking up the rest from reference TRBV19 and TRBJ2-7 gives the full variable domain: DGGITQSPKYLFRKEGQNVTLSCEQNLNHDAMYWYRQDPGQGLRLIYYSQIVNDFQKGDIAEGYSVSREKKESFPLTVTSAQKNPTAFYLCASSPPGVEQYFGPGTRLTVT.

By sample fraction, this clonotype is medium-sized (0.01 to 0.1%). The chain has TRBV7-2 and TRBJ2-1; the D gene is possibly TRBD2 (6 bases). CDR3 length: 17 amino acids. The germline V gene encodes CDR1 SGHTA and CDR2 FQGNSA. Trimming took 2 bases from V and 3 from J, leaving 17 bases between them. The CDR3 DNA reads as TGTGCCAGCAGCTTACGTACTAAGAGACTAGGCTACAATGAGCAGTTCTTC. Protein product: CASSLRTKRLGYNEQFF.

At least ten counts were recorded for this clonotype. The chain recombines TRBV4-1 with TRBJ2-1; TRBD2 might be the D (5 bases). Germline V gene sequence: CDR1 MGHRA, CDR2 YSYEKL. With 5 bases removed from V and 1 base from J, the gap between germline ends came to 9 bases. There are 14 residues in the CDR3. CDR3 bases: TGCGCCAGCAGCGCGCTAGCTTCCTACAATGAGCAGTTCTTC. As protein: CASSALASYNEQFF.

This clonotype is classed as medium-sized (0.01 to 0.1%). The J gene is TRBJ2-5, the V gene TRBV3-1, with D perhaps matching TRBD1 (5 bases). The V end lost 0 bases, the J end lost 4 bases, and 12 bases lay between the germline ends. Germline V gene lookup returns CDR1 LGHDT and CDR2 YNNKEL (reference sequence). The CDR3 contains 15 residues. The CDR3 DNA is TGTGCCAGCAGCCAAGAAGGAACAGGTAGAGAGACCCAGTACTTC. This gives the protein CASSQEGTGRETQYF.

This clonotype ranks as medium-sized. V gene TRBV4-1 combines with J gene TRBJ2-3; 9 positions agree with TRBD2. CDR1 is MGHRA, CDR2 YSYEKL, per germline. V was pared by 4 bases and J by 2 bases, with 1 base of the junction left unmatched. This CDR3 is built from 14 residues. DNA for the CDR3: TGCGCCAGCAGCCCTAGCGGGATCACAGATACGCAGTATTTT. This codes for CASSPSGITDTQYF.